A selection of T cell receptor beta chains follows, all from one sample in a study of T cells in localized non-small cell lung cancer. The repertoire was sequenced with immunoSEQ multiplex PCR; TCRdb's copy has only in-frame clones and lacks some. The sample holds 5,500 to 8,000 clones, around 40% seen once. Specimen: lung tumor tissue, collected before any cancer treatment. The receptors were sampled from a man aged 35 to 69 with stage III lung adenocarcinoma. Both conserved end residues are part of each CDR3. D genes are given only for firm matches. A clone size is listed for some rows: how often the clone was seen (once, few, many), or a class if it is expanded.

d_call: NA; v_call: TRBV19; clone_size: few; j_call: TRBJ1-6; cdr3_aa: CASSMAGGVSPLHF; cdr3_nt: TGTGCCAGTAGTATGGCCGGCGGCGTTTCACCCCTCCACTTT
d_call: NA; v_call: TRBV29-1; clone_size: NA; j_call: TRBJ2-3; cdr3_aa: CSVVFAGFTDTQYF; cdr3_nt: TGCAGCGTTGTTTTCGCGGGATTCACAGATACGCAGTATTTT
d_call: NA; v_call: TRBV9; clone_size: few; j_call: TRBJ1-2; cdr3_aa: CASSGGVPTPTPKLKRYGYTF; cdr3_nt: TGTGCCAGCAGCGGAGGAGTACCAACTCCCACTCCTAAGCTAAAGCGCTATGGCTACACCTTC
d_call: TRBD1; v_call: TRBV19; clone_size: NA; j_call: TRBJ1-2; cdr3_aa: CASARDSFYGYTF; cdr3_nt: TGTGCCAGTGCGCGGGACAGCTTCTATGGCTACACCTTC
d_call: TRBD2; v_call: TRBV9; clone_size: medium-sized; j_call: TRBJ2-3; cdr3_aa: CASSDEETSPATDTQYF; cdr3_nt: TGTGCCAGCAGCGATGAAGAGACTAGCCCCGCCACAGATACGCAGTATTTT
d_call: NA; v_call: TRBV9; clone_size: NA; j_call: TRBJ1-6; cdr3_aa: CASSEWPDNSPLHF; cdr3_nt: TGTGCCAGCAGCGAATGGCCGGATAATTCACCCCTCCACTTT
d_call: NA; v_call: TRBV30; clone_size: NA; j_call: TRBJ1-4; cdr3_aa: CAWSVGGLNEKLFF; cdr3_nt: TGTGCCTGGAGTGTAGGGGGGTTGAATGAAAAACTGTTTTTT
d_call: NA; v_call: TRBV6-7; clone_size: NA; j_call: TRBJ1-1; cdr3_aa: CASSYPSKDGENTEAFF; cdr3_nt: TGTGCCAGCAGTTACCCCTCTAAGGACGGAGAGAACACTGAAGCTTTCTTT
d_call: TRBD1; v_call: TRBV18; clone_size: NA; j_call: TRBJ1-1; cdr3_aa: CASSFSGTANTEAFF; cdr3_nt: TGTGCCAGCTCATTCTCCGGGACAGCTAACACTGAAGCTTTCTTT
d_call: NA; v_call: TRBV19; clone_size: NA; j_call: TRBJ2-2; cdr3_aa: CASSIAQAGELFF; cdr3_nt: TGTGCCAGTAGTATAGCGCAGGCCGGGGAGCTGTTTTTT
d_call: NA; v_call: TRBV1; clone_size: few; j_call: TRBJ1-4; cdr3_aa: CASSQDRGGNEKLFF; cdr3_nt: TGCGCCAGCAGCCAAGACAGGGGAGGTAATGAAAAACTGTTTTTT
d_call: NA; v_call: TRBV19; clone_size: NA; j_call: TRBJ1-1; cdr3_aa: CASGTGTRSFAEAFF; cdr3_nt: TGTGCCAGCGGAACCGGGACGCGGTCATTCGCTGAAGCTTTCTTT
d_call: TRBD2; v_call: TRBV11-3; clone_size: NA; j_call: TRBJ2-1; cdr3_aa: CASSFGLEYNEQFF; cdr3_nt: TGTGCCAGCAGCTTCGGACTAGAATACAATGAGCAGTTCTTC
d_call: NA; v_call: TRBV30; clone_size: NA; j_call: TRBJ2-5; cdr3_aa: CAWSGWEETQYF; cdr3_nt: TGTGCCTGGAGTGGTTGGGAAGAGACCCAGTACTTC
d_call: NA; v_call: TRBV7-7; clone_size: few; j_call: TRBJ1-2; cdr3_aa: CASSLGGGMDGYTF; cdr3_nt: TGTGCCAGCAGCTTGGGAGGGGGGATGGATGGCTACACCTTC
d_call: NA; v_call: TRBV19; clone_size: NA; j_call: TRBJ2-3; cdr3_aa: CASSMAGTDTQYF; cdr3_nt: TGTGCCAGTAGTATGGCTGGCACAGATACGCAGTATTTT
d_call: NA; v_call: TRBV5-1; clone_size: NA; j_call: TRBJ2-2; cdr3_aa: CASSLVALTNTGELFF; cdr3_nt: TGCGCCAGCAGCTTGGTGGCACTCACGAACACCGGGGAGCTGTTTTTT
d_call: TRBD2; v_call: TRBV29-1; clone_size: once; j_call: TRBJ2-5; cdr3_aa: CSVYTGLAGDQETQYF; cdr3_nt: TGCAGCGTTTATACGGGACTAGCGGGAGATCAAGAGACCCAGTACTTC
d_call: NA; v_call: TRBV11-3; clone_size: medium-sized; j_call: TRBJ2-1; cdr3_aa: CASSSPREGSYNEQFF; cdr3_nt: TGTGCCAGCAGCTCACCCAGGGAAGGGTCCTACAATGAGCAGTTCTTC
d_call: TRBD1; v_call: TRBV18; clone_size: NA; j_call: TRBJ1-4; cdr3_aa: CVSSARGLTNEKLFF; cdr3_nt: TGTGTCAGCTCAGCCAGGGGGCTAACTAATGAAAAACTGTTTTTT
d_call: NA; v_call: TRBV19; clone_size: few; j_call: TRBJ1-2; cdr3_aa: CASRARGLGYTF; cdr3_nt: TGTGCCAGTAGGGCAAGGGGCTTAGGCTACACCTTC
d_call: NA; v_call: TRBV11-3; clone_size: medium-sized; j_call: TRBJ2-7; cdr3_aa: CASSLEGLSSYEQYF; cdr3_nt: TGTGCCAGCAGCTTAGAAGGACTATCTTCCTACGAGCAGTACTTC
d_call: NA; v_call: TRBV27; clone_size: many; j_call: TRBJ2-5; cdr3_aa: CATSDGSRLRSKETQYF; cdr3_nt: TGTGCCACCAGTGACGGCAGCCGCCTACGCTCTAAAGAGACCCAGTACTTC
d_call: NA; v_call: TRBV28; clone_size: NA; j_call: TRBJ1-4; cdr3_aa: CASSFVGENEKLFF; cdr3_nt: TGTGCCAGCAGTTTCGTGGGGGAGAATGAAAAACTGTTTTTT
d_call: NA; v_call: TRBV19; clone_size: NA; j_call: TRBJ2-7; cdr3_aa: CASSVARNYEQYF; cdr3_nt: TGTGCCAGTAGTGTTGCTAGGAACTACGAGCAGTACTTC
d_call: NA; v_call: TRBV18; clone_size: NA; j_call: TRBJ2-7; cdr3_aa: CASSPLHGTNPVSEQYF; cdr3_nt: TGTGCCAGCTCACCACTGCATGGGACAAATCCGGTGTCCGAGCAGTACTTC
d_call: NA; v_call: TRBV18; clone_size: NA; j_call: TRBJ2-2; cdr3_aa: CASSQGPGGELFF; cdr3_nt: TGTGCCAGCTCACAGGGACCAGGCGGGGAGCTGTTTTTT
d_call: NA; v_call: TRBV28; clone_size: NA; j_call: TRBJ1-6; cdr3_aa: CASSFGGDYNSPLHF; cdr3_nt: TGTGCCAGCAGTTTTGGAGGGGATTATAATTCACCCCTCCACTTT
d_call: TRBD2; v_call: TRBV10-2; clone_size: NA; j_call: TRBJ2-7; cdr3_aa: CASSDVGGGSSYEQYF; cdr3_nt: TGCGCCAGCAGTGACGTTGGGGGAGGGTCCTCCTACGAGCAGTACTTC
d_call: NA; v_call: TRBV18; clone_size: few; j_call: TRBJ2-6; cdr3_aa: CASSPSGANVLTF; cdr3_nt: TGTGCCAGCTCACCGTCTGGGGCCAACGTCCTGACTTTC
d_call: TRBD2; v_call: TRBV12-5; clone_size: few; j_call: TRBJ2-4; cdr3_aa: CASGLGLAGGTINIQYF; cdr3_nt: TGTGCTAGTGGTTTAGGGCTAGCGGGGGGGACCATAAACATTCAGTACTTC
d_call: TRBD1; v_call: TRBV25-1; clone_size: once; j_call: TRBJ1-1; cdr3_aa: CASSELRDRNTEAFF; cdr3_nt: TGTGCCAGCAGTGAACTCCGGGACAGGAACACTGAAGCTTTCTTT
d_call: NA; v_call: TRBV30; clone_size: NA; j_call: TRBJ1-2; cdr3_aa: CASDTNYGYTF; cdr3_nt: TGTGCCTCCGACACCAACTATGGCTACACCTTC
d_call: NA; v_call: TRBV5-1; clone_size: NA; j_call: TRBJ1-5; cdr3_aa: CASSPGTKNDQPQHF; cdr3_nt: TGCGCCAGCAGCCCTGGGACCAAAAACGATCAGCCCCAGCATTTT
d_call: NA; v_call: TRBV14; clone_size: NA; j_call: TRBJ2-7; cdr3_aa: CASSQVSARHYEQYF; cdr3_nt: TGTGCCAGCAGCCAAGTCTCGGCTCGGCACTACGAGCAGTACTTC
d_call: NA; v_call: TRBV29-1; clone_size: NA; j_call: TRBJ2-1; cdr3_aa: CSVEPAHVNEQFF; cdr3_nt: TGCAGCGTTGAACCCGCCCACGTGAATGAGCAGTTCTTC
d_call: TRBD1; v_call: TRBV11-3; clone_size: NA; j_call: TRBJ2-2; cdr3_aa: CASSSPGQITGELFF; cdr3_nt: TGTGCCAGCAGCTCGCCGGGACAGATCACCGGGGAGCTGTTTTTT
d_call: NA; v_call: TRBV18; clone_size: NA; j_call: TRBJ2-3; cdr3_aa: CASSPRRWPDTQYF; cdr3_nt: TGTGCCAGCTCACCCCGGAGGTGGCCAGATACGCAGTATTTT
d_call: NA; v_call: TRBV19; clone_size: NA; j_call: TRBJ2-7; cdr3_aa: CASGTGYEQYF; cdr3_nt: TGTGCCAGTGGTACGGGGTACGAGCAGTACTTC
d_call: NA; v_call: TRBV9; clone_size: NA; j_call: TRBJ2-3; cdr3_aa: CASSAQAWGSTDTQYF; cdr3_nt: TGTGCCAGCAGCGCACAAGCCTGGGGTAGCACAGATACGCAGTATTTT
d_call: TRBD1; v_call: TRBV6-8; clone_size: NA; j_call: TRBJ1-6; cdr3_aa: CASRPQGVNSPLHF; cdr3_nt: TGTGCCAGCAGGCCACAGGGGGTTAATTCACCCCTCCACTTT
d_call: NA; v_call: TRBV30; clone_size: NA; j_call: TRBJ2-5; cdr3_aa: CAWTGDRDQETQYF; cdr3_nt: TGTGCCTGGACTGGAGACAGAGACCAAGAGACCCAGTACTTC
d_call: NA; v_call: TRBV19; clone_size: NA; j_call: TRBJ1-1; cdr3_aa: CASSWEGSGNTEAFF; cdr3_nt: TGTGCCAGTAGTTGGGAGGGGTCGGGGAACACTGAAGCTTTCTTT
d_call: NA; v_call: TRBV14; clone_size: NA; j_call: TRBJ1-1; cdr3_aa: CASSQGRVGTEAFF; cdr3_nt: TGTGCCAGCAGCCAAGGCAGGGTGGGCACTGAAGCTTTCTTT
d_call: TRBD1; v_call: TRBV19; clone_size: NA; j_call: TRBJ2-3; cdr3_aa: CATGTGSYTQYF; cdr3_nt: TGTGCCACCGGGACAGGGAGTTATACGCAGTATTTT
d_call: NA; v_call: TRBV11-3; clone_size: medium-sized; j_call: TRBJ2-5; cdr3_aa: CASSPYRGSLKETQYF; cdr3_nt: TGTGCCAGCAGCCCCTATCGGGGCAGTCTCAAGGAGACCCAGTACTTC
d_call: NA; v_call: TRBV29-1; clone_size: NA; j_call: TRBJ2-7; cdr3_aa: CSVRQGYYEQYF; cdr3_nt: TGCAGCGTCAGGCAGGGGTACTACGAGCAGTACTTC
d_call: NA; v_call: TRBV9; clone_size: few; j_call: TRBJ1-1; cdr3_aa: CASSVDLGDTEAFF; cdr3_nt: TGTGCCAGCAGCGTAGATTTGGGGGACACTGAAGCTTTCTTT
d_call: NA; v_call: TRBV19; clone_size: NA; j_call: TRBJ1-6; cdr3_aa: CASSIRERDHSPLHF; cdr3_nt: TGTGCCAGTAGTATCAGGGAACGGGACCATTCACCCCTCCACTTT
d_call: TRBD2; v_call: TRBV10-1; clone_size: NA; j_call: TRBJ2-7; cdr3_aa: CASSDGLAGDYEQYF; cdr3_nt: TGCGCCAGCAGTGACGGACTAGCGGGAGACTACGAGCAGTACTTC
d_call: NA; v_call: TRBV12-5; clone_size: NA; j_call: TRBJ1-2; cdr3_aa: CASGLGYGYTF; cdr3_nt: TGTGCTAGTGGTTTGGGTTATGGCTACACCTTC
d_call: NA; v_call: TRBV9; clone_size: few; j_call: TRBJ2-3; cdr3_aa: CASSVGSSGGRITDTQYF; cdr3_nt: TGTGCCAGCAGCGTAGGGTCCTCTGGAGGGAGGATCACAGATACGCAGTATTTT
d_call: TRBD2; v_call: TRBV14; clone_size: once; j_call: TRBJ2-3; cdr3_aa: CASSQVPAGGPRGTDTQYF; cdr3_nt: TGTGCCAGCAGCCAAGTGCCAGCGGGAGGGCCCCGAGGCACAGATACGCAGTATTTT
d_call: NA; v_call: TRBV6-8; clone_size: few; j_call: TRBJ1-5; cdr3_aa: CASSPRSNQPQHF; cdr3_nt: TGTGCCAGCAGTCCCCGGAGCAATCAGCCCCAGCATTTT
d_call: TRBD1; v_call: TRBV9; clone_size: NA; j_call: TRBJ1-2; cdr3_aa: CASSVGNRGRDGYTF; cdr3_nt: TGTGCCAGCAGCGTAGGCAACAGGGGAAGGGATGGCTACACCTTC
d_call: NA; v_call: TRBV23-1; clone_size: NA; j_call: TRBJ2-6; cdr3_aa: CASSQDLGQGTGANVLTF; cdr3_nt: TGCGCCAGCAGCCAAGATTTGGGTCAGGGTACTGGGGCCAACGTCCTGACTTTC
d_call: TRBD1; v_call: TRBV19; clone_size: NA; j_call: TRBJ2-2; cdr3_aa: CASTLQGGQGVTGELFF; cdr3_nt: TGTGCCAGTACCTTACAAGGGGGACAGGGGGTTACCGGGGAGCTGTTTTTT